This TCR beta chain comes out of a study of blood T cell repertoires in COVID-19 (TCRdb year 2020). Looking at the study overall: The collaborator samples originated in the United States, Italy and Spain and spanned the acute and convalescent phases of COVID-19. A freely available public database, intended as a resource for researchers studying the immune response to SARS-CoV-2, is where the repertoires were released. A de-identified subject ID, COVID-19 status, age in years and sex were almost always included in the sample metadata. The material from the prospective study consisted of cDNA or gDNA derived from T cells, B-cell-depleted T cells, or PBMCs. Samples were obtained from the ongoing ImmuneRACE study (first 160 participants) and from 1,254 subjects provided by 6 global collaborators. Deeply sampled blood TCRbeta repertoires from subjects exposed to, actively infected with, or recovered from COVID-19 were included in the dataset. Where available, HLA class I and class II types were obtained from metadata supplied by the sample provider rather than from assay-based typing. On the study overall, not on this receptor specifically: The quantity of clinical and demographic metadata differed by source and by participant and was supplied without curation.

TCRbeta CDR3 regions were amplified from genomic DNA using the immunoSEQ Assay, a bias-controlled multiplex PCR. From the authors' description of their analysis: Nucleated cell counts per sample were estimated from amplification of reference gene primers within the assay. To quantify the absolute abundance of each unique TCRbeta CDR3 rearrangement, sequence reads were collapsed and filtered. For each sample, productive Simpson clonality was calculated by taking the square root of Simpson's diversity index across productive rearrangements. As stored in TCRdb, this immuneACCESS dataset retains in-frame rearrangements with V and J assigned. A fraction of the clones does not appear; measured against another copy, unresolved V genes explain less than half of the discrepancy, and the remainder lacks a known reason. That table gives V, J and clone size, and the DNA gave D and trimming. Within this sample are approximately 220,000 clones, with 85% of them counted one time only. The ten top clones hold around a sixth of the sample.

This clone was found a few times. Its antigen specificity is not known. No much larger clone exists at a distance of one base, and base qualities are not known. CDR1 is given as GTSNPN and CDR2 as SVGIG, both from the germline V gene (reference sequence). Measured from the cysteine to the phenylalanine, the CDR3 is 16 residues long. Only the CDR3 region is kept as DNA, spanning 48 bases read in frame from base 1. After removal of 2 bases from V and 7 bases from J, the junction retains 10 bases not matched to a gene. Participants in the prospective study were aged about 18 to 95 years, lived in 20 to 25 United States geographic areas, and enrolled through a virtual design. To assign participants to cohorts, the prospective study relied on clinical history that participants themselves reported in a screening survey and a study questionnaire. Recovered participants in ImmuneRACE Cohort 3 were defined as having two consecutive negative NP/OP PCR tests, clearance from a healthcare professional, or resolution of symptoms. Each participant in the prospective study had whole blood, serum and a nasopharyngeal or oropharyngeal swab collected by mobile phlebotomists. Prospective study participants could optionally give additional blood draws and questionnaires over an approximately two-month period. Prospective study blood samples were shipped either frozen or at room temperature before DNA extraction.

Sequences were obtained from PBMCs or T cells enriched from blood (not recorded which). The clonotype comes from a middle-aged man who had recovered from COVID-19. The chain uses TRBV30 and TRBJ2-1; the junction holds 11 bases that match TRBD2. CDR3 region: CAWSPLSSGRWNEQFF. The nucleotide sequence is given as TGTGCCTGGAGTCCCCTTTCTAGCGGGAGGTGGAATGAGCAGTTCTTC.